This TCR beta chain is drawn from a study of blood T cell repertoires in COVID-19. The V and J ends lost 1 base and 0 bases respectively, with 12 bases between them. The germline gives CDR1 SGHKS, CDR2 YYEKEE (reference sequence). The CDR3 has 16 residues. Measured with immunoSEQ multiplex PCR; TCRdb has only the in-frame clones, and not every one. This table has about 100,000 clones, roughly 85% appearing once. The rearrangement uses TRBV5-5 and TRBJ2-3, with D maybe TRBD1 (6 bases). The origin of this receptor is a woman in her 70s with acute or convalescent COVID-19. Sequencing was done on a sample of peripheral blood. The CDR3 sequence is CASSLTGQPSTDTQYF. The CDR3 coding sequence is TGTGCCAGCAGCTTGACGGGACAACCTAGCACAGATACGCAGTATTTT.